Presented here are 21 T cell receptor beta chains from one specimen sequenced in a study of Ad26.COV2.S vaccination and SARS-CoV-2 variants. Treatment described: 15 to 20 received Ad26.COV2.S at low or high dose, single or two shots; roughly 5 received placebo; per-sample allocation not given. Day 63 following the first vaccine or placebo injection was when the samples were taken. TCRdb keeps only in-frame clones here, not all; method: immunoSEQ multiplex PCR. This repertoire shows 400,000 or so clones, approximately 91% found once; its top ten account for about 3.6%. Here the sequenced sample was peripheral blood, taken in a trial of Ad26.COV2.S vaccine versus placebo. The origin of the receptors is a person between 18 and 59 years old who received the Ad26.COV2.S COVID-19 vaccine or a placebo.

The rearrangement joins TRBV13 to TRBJ2-3, with D uncertain. Trimming pared 5 bases from V and 1 base from J, leaving 13 bases between. The CDR3 totals 15 residues. Germline CDR1 is PRHDT and CDR2 is FYEKMQ (reference sequence). CDR3 coding DNA: TGTGCCAGCAGCCCAGGATTCTTAGGCACAGATACGCAGTATTTT. It codes for CASSPGFLGTDTQYF.

The gene calls are TRBV3-1 (or the pseudogene TRBV3-2) and TRBJ1-5; 8 bases line up with TRBD1. The CDR3 length is 15 residues. Germline CDR1 and CDR2: LGHDT and YNNKEL (reference sequence). After removal of 4 bases from V and 1 base from J, the junction contained 3 bases not matched to a gene. The chain's CDR3 is CASSPGQGSNQPQHF. CDR3 sequence (DNA): TGTGCCAGCAGCCCCGGACAGGGAAGCAATCAGCCCCAGCATTTT.

V is TRBV5-6 and J is TRBJ2-2; 13 positions match TRBD2. Germline V gives CDR1 SGHDT, CDR2 YYEEEE. V lost 4 bases and J lost 5; bases outside the gene matches: 8. CDR3 length: 17 residues. The CDR3 DNA sequence: TGTGCCAGCAGCCCCGGACTAGCGGGGGCGCGGACCGGGGAGCTGTTTTTT. It encodes CASSPGLAGARTGELFF.

The V call is TRBV27, the J call TRBJ2-3, with a weak D call TRBD2 (6 bases). There are 15 residues in the CDR3. Germline values: CDR1 MNHEY, CDR2 SMNVEV (reference sequence). V lost 5 bases, J lost 2 bases, and 14 bases lay in between. The CDR3 spells CASSKDYIFTDTQYF. CDR3 nucleotide sequence: TGTGCCAGCAGTAAGGACTATATTTTCACAGATACGCAGTATTTT.

This chain links TRBV5-1 with TRBJ1-6, with D possibly being TRBD1 (5 bases). V dropped 6 bases and J dropped 7 bases, with 11 bases sitting between them. Germline V gene sequence: CDR1 SGHRS, CDR2 YFSETQ. This CDR3 is 13 amino acids long. CDR3 amino acids: CASKGSLNSPLHF. CDR3 in DNA: TGCGCCAGCAAGGGGAGTCTGAATTCACCCCTCCACTTT.

This clone was counted once. This chain joins TRBV9 and TRBJ1-4; a weak D match, TRBD1 (5 bases). The CDR3 sequence is 14 residues long. The ends were cut back, 3 bases at V and 8 bases at J, with 14 bases in the middle. From germline, CDR1 is SGDLS and CDR2 YYNGEE. In DNA form, the CDR3 reads TGTGCCAGCAGCGGCCTCGGGGGGGACGAAAAACTGTTTTTT. It is translated as CASSGLGGDEKLFF.

This chain uses TRBV5-1 with TRBJ2-2; 9 positions agree with TRBD1. The CDR3 spans 16 residues. CDR1 and CDR2 (germline): SGHRS, YFSETQ. V shed 1 base, J shed 3 bases, and the junction held 4 bases outside the gene matches. DNA of the CDR3: TGCGCCAGCAGCTTGAATGGACAGGGGTACACCGGGGAGCTGTTTTTT. Amino acids: CASSLNGQGYTGELFF.

The V call is TRBV7-8, the J call TRBJ1-2; 8 bases map to TRBD1. Trimming removed 3 bases from V and 10 bases from J; junction bases left unmatched: 10. Per germline, CDR1 SGHVS and CDR2 FQNEAQ. The CDR3 spans 14 residues. As DNA, the CDR3 is TGTGCCAGCAGCTTTGAGTCCCTCCAGGGGGCCTACACCTTC. The encoded protein is CASSFESLQGAYTF.

V gene TRBV18 combines with J gene TRBJ1-6; 8 bases line up with TRBD1. The CDR3 runs to 15 residues. Germline V gives CDR1 KGHSH, CDR2 LQKENI. The trim removed 3 bases at V and 7 bases at J, leaving 5 bases unmatched. CDR3 sequence (DNA): TGTGCCAGCTCACCCACGTCAGGGGGCAATTCACCCCTCCACTTT. Amino acids: CASSPTSGGNSPLHF.

This clone has only a few counts. This chain connects TRBV5-4 to TRBJ1-2; no reliable D call. Germline assignment: CDR1 SGHNT and CDR2 YYREEE (reference sequence). This CDR3 comprises 17 residues. Trimming removed 2 bases at V and 0 bases at J, with 17 bases between. The DNA for the CDR3 is TGTGCCAGCAGCTTTTACCCAAGCTCCTGGGCTAACTATGGCTACACCTTC. As protein: CASSFYPSSWANYGYTF.

This chain joins TRBV27 and TRBJ2-6, with D perhaps matching TRBD1 (6 bases). This CDR3 is built from 14 residues. Germline-derived CDR1 and CDR2 are MNHEY and SMNVEV (reference sequence). Trimming removed 7 bases from V and 2 bases from J, with 9 bases in between. The CDR3, as DNA: TGTGCCAGCAAAACAGGGACTGGGGCCAACGTCCTGACTTTC. Protein product: CASKTGTGANVLTF.

The chain links TRBV2 to TRBJ1-1; no firm D call. V lost 7 bases and J 1 base, leaving 10 bases between the germline ends. Germline lookup yields CDR1 SNHLY and CDR2 FYNNEI. This CDR3 is built from 13 residues. CDR3 sequence (DNA): TGTGCCAGCACGATTTCTAGGAACACTGAAGCTTTCTTT. This translates into CASTISRNTEAFF.

The chain uses TRBV18 and TRBJ1-1; D is unclear. Deletions cut 4 bases from V and 4 bases from J, with 7 bases between. The CDR3 loop spans 12 amino acids. Germline lookup yields CDR1 KGHSH and CDR2 LQKENI. Here the CDR3 reads CASSHDLTEAFF. The CDR3 DNA follows: TGTGCCAGCTCACACGACCTCACTGAAGCTTTCTTT.

The chain is built from TRBV2 and TRBJ2-2, with 9 bases that match TRBD1. The CDR3 is 15 residues long. The germline gives CDR1 SNHLY, CDR2 FYNNEI. After removal of 3 bases from V and 5 bases from J, the junction contained 4 bases not matched to a gene. The CDR3 spells CASSDPGQGTGELFF. The DNA of the CDR3 is TGTGCCAGCAGTGATCCGGGACAGGGTACCGGGGAGCTGTTTTTT.

This chain joins TRBV19 and TRBJ1-5, with D unresolved. This CDR3 spans 15 amino acids. The V gene lost 0 bases and the J gene lost 3 bases, with 9 bases spanning the gap. Germline-derived CDR1 and CDR2 are LNHDA and SQIVND (reference sequence). The CDR3 DNA reads as TGTGCCAGTAGTATAGAAACGGCGTACAATCAGCCCCAGCATTTT. Its translation: CASSIETAYNQPQHF.

The V and J genes are TRBV10-3 and TRBJ1-5, with 10 bases lining up with TRBD1. CDR1 ENHRY and CDR2 SYGVKD come from the germline V gene. The trim removed 0 bases at V and 4 bases at J, leaving 3 bases unmatched. The CDR3 consists of 16 residues. The CDR3 spells CAISESGTGDNQPQHF. The CDR3 DNA is TGTGCCATCAGTGAGTCGGGGACAGGGGATAATCAGCCCCAGCATTTT.

The chain links TRBV18 to TRBJ2-2, with TRBD1 matching over 10 bases. Trimming removed 6 bases from V and 5 bases from J; junction bases left unmatched: 3. The CDR3 is 14 amino acids. CDR1 KGHSH and CDR2 LQKENI come from the germline V gene. The CDR3 DNA sequence: TGTGCCAGCTCGTTGGACAGGGGGACCGGGGAGCTGTTTTTT. This gives the protein CASSLDRGTGELFF. The full variable domain, its missing parts supplied by reference TRBV18 and TRBJ2-2, is NAGVMQNPRHLVRRRGQEARLRCSPMKGHSHVYWYRQLPEEGLKFMVYLQKENIIDESGMPKERFSAEFPKEGPSILRIQQVVRGDSAAYFCASSLDRGTGELFFGEGSRLTVL.

The gene calls are TRBV12-5 and TRBJ1-5; D gene uncertain. V lost 1 base to trimming and J lost 9 bases, with 7 bases between them. Germline assignment: CDR1 LGHNT and CDR2 FRNRAP. This CDR3 contains 12 residues. CDR3 protein: CASGLDRRPQHF. CDR3 nucleotide sequence: TGTGCTAGTGGTTTGGATCGGCGGCCCCAGCATTTT. Supplemented by reference TRBV12-5 and TRBJ1-5, the full variable domain reads DARVTQTPRHKVTEMGQEVTMRCQPILGHNTVFWYRQTMMQGLELLAYFRNRAPLDDSGMPKDRFSAEMPDATLATLKIQPSEPRDSAVYFCASGLDRRPQHFGDGTRLSIL.

The genes are TRBV6-1 and TRBJ1-5, with D hard to call. The germline gives CDR1 MNHNS, CDR2 SASEGT. CDR3 length equals 14 residues. V dropped 3 bases and J dropped 4 bases, with 10 bases sitting between them. The CDR3 spells CASSDVEGNQPQHF. In nucleotides, the CDR3 is TGTGCCAGCAGTGATGTGGAAGGAAATCAGCCCCAGCATTTT.

This clone was counted between two and nine times. The rearrangement joins TRBV27 to TRBJ1-1; D not certain. With 5 bases removed from V and 7 bases from J, the gap between germline ends came to 14 bases. CDR1 is MNHEY, CDR2 SMNVEV, per germline (reference sequence). This CDR3 is 13 amino acids long. The CDR3: CASSTRGLSEAFF. CDR3 nucleotide sequence: TGTGCCAGCAGTACTCGTGGACTCAGTGAAGCTTTCTTT.

The chain joins TRBV13 to TRBJ1-2; 8 bases are shared with TRBD1. The germline V gene encodes CDR1 PRHDT and CDR2 FYEKMQ (reference sequence). The ends lost 6 bases at V and 8 bases at J; junction bases unmatched: 11. The CDR3 extends over 14 amino acids. The CDR3 nucleotides are TGTGCCAGCAGAAGGGGCGGACAGGGCGGAGGCTACACCTTC. It translates to CASRRGGQGGGYTF.